The 5 T cell receptor beta chains presented below share a single source sample, sequenced in a study of cytomegalovirus exposure and HLA in healthy donors. It was with 60 Vbeta and 13 Jbeta primers that the PCR ran. Repertoires were generated with immunoSEQ multiplex PCR, while TCRdb's copy carries only in-frame clones and drops some. The sample shows some 130,000 clones, about 80% of them seen only once. Sequencing was carried out using PBMCs. The origin of the receptors is a man aged 35 to 55 in good health and CMV-seronegative.

This sequence joins TRBV30 and TRBJ1-2; perhaps TRBD1 as D (5 bases). This CDR3 spans 16 amino acids. Germline CDR1 reads GTSNPN; CDR2 reads SVGIG (reference sequence). The V and J ends lost 3 bases and 1 base respectively, with 18 bases between them. DNA of the CDR3: TGTGCCTGGAGCGGGGGGGGGACCCCCATTAACTATGGCTACACCTTC. Protein product: CAWSGGGTPINYGYTF.

This chain links TRBV11-2 with TRBJ2-1; no definite D call. CDR1 and CDR2 from the germline V gene are SGHAT and FQNNGV. The CDR3 has 13 amino acids. The V gene lost 5 bases and the J gene lost 7 bases, with 12 bases spanning the gap. The CDR3 protein is CASSPLLQNEQFF. CDR3 bases: TGTGCCAGCAGCCCCCTCCTACAGAATGAGCAGTTCTTC.

The rearrangement joins TRBV27 to TRBJ2-7; the match to TRBD1 covers 10 bases. Germline CDR1 and CDR2: MNHEY and SMNVEV (reference sequence). The CDR3 runs to 14 residues. V shed 4 bases and J 9 bases; nucleotides not matched to a gene: 9. In DNA form, the CDR3 reads TGTGCCAGCAGTTCGGGACAGGGGACGGGAGGGCAGTACTTC. It codes for CASSSGQGTGGQYF.

This chain uses TRBV7-9 with TRBJ2-2; D is perhaps TRBD2 (5 bases). Germline V gene lookup returns CDR1 SEHNR and CDR2 FQNEAQ (reference sequence). V lost 1 base to trimming and J lost 1 base, with 13 bases between them. The CDR3 length is 17 residues. The CDR3 protein is CASSLGGGLKNTGELFF. In nucleotides, the CDR3 is TGTGCCAGCAGCTTAGGTGGAGGACTGAAGAACACCGGGGAGCTGTTTTTT. The full variable domain, its missing parts supplied by reference TRBV7-9 and TRBJ2-2, is DTGVSQNPRHKITKRGQNVTFRCDPISEHNRLYWYRQTLGQGPEFLTYFQNEAQLEKSRLLSDRFSAERPKGSFSTLEIQRTEQGDSAMYLCASSLGGGLKNTGELFFGEGSRLTVL.

The chain links TRBV2 to TRBJ2-7, with TRBD1 identical over 11 bases. J lost 4 bases, V lost 6 bases, and 8 bases had no gene match. From germline, CDR1 is SNHLY and CDR2 FYNNEI. This CDR3 is built from 15 residues. Here the CDR3 reads CASRNLGQGVYEQYF. CDR3 bases: TGTGCCAGCAGGAACCTGGGACAGGGGGTTTACGAGCAGTACTTC.